Each of the 25 T cell receptor beta chains below was sequenced from the same sample in a study of blood T cells in healthy people across ages (dated by TCRdb to the mid-2010s). Library creation used 5' RACE. A second roughly 6 to 12 cycle PCR used a sample-barcoded 5' primer and a J-beta primer mix. TCRdb reanalyzed the raw reads on its own, using fastp at Q25 for trimming and MiXCR for clone calling, and kept in-frame beta chains. Identical CDR3 proteins give one entry, which carries the most common genes and DNA. The sample profile shows over 1,500,000 distinct CDR3 sequences; about two fifths of them were found once. The ten largest clonotypes hold around 23% of the sample. Input material: blood. These receptors were collected from a human donor in good health.

This clonotype showed up just a few times. CDR3 bases: TGTGCCAGCAGGAAAACAGGCGACAGGAATCAGCCCCAGCATTTT. Amino acid sequence: CASRKTGDRNQPQHF. The chain is built from TRBV6-5 and TRBJ1-5; the D gene is possibly TRBD1 (6 bases). V lost 6 bases to trimming and J lost 4 bases, with 16 bases between them. This CDR3 has 15 amino acids. Germline V lookup: CDR1 MNHEY, CDR2 SVGAGI.

The chain carries TRBV12-3 or TRBV12-4 and TRBJ1-4; D remains unclear. The CDR3 length is 14 residues. V lost 3 bases and J lost 5, with 10 bases in between. Here the CDR3 DNA reads TGTGCCAGCAGTTTCCTCGACAAGAATGAAAAACTGTTTTTT. It codes for CASSFLDKNEKLFF.

The chain is built from TRBV20-1 and TRBJ1-2, with D uncertain. The CDR3 contains 13 residues. The ends were cut back, 0 bases at V and 0 bases at J, with 5 bases in the middle. The germline V gene has CDR1 DFQATT and CDR2 SNEGSKA (reference sequence). For the CDR3, the DNA is TGCAGTGCTAGAGATATCGCTAACTATGGCTACACCTTC. Protein: CSARDIANYGYTF.

The chain joins TRBV4-3 to TRBJ1-2; no clear D. Germline V gives CDR1 LGHNA, CDR2 YSLEER. The CDR3 contains 14 residues. Trimming stripped 0 bases from V and 8 bases from J, with 13 bases between. The CDR3 loop reads CASSQDDQMEGYTF. The CDR3 DNA reads as TGCGCCAGCAGCCAAGATGATCAGATGGAGGGCTACACCTTC.

In this sample, this clonotype turned up a few times. The genes are TRBV7-9 and TRBJ1-1; a possible D gene is TRBD1 (6 bases). The germline CDR1 and CDR2 sequences are SEHNR and FQNEAQ (reference sequence). Trimming removed 3 bases at V and 2 bases at J, with 16 bases between. The CDR3 has 16 residues. The CDR3 bases are TGTGCCAGCAGCTTGGACAGACTAGACTCCAACACTGAAGCTTTCTTT. Its protein is CASSLDRLDSNTEAFF.

This chain uses TRBV20-1 with TRBJ1-2; no reliable D call. The CDR3 sequence is 14 residues long. V lost 3 bases and J lost 4, with 15 bases in between. Germline values: CDR1 DFQATT, CDR2 SNEGSKA (reference sequence). This CDR3 reads CSASRLLRGYGYTF. The CDR3 nucleotides read TGCAGTGCTAGCCGCTTACTCCGGGGCTATGGCTACACCTTC.

V gene TRBV7-3 combines with J gene TRBJ2-2; D unclear. CDR3 length: 15 amino acids. V was shortened by 0 bases and J by 1 base, with 6 bases between the two germline ends. The germline V gene has CDR1 SGHTA and CDR2 FQGTGA. The CDR3 DNA reads as TGTGCCAGCAGCTTAACGTTAGGGAACACCGGGGAGCTGTTTTTT. It is translated as CASSLTLGNTGELFF.

CDR3 coding DNA: TGTGCCAGCTGGAAGGGGCCAAGCACAGATACGCAGTATTTT. Amino acids: CASWKGPSTDTQYF. The chain uses TRBV28 and TRBJ2-3; D is perhaps TRBD1 (5 bases). V shed 8 bases and J shed 0 bases, with 12 bases lying between them. CDR1 and CDR2 from the germline V gene are MDHEN and SYDVKM. The CDR3 runs 14 residues.

This sequence joins TRBV14 and TRBJ1-2; D not resolved. This CDR3 is 14 amino acids long. Trimming took off 5 bases at V and 6 bases at J, with 16 bases between the two ends. The germline gives CDR1 SGHDN, CDR2 FVKESK. The CDR3 is CASSTIRGRHGYTF. Written as DNA, the CDR3 is TGTGCCAGCAGCACCATCCGAGGAAGACATGGCTACACCTTC.

This sequence joins TRBV5-1 and TRBJ1-2; TRBD1 might be the D (6 bases). This CDR3 has 14 amino acids. The V and J ends lost 5 bases and 3 bases respectively, with 14 bases between them. Per germline, CDR1 SGHRS and CDR2 YFSETQ. CDR3 protein: CASRDPGHYYGYTF. CDR3 in DNA: TGCGCCAGCAGGGACCCGGGACACTACTATGGCTACACCTTC.

V and J are TRBV7-8 and TRBJ1-5, with 11 bases that match TRBD1. CDR1 and CDR2 (germline): SGHVS, FQNEAQ. Losses at the gene ends were 5 bases for V and 5 bases for J; bases not matched to a gene: 8. This CDR3 has 16 residues. In DNA form, the CDR3 reads TGTGCCAGCAGCGACGATAAGGGACAGGGGGATCAGCCCCAGCATTTT. This gives the protein CASSDDKGQGDQPQHF.

The gene calls are TRBV6-5 and TRBJ2-3, with 12 nucleotides matching TRBD2. The CDR3 sequence is 21 residues long. V was clipped by 2 bases and J by 3 bases; unmatched bases: 18. Germline assignment: CDR1 MNHEY and CDR2 SVGAGI. The CDR3 DNA follows: TGTGCCAGCAGTTACCTACGGGGGACTAGCGGGCGGGAGGGGTTTACAGATACGCAGTATTTT. Translating gives CASSYLRGTSGREGFTDTQYF.

Concerning this clonotype: Relative to the germline gene, one junction end is altered; a read error may explain this. The chain uses TRBV12-3 or TRBV12-4 and TRBJ2-1; TRBD1 might be the D (6 bases). The CDR3 length is 16 residues. The CDR3 region is CASRGQQGPAYNGQFF. The CDR3 nucleotides read TGTGCCAGCAGGGGCCAACAGGGTCCAGCCTACAATGGGCAGTTCTTC.

V is TRBV5-6 and J is TRBJ2-7; D uncertain. This CDR3 comprises 14 residues. Germline CDR1 reads SGHDT; CDR2 reads YYEEEE. V lost 7 bases and J 5 bases, leaving 19 bases between the germline ends. The CDR3 sequence is CASGSTWSLHEQYF. The DNA for the CDR3 is TGTGCCAGCGGATCAACCTGGTCGCTCCACGAGCAGTACTTC.

V is TRBV20-1 and J is TRBJ1-1; D is ambiguous. The germline V gene has CDR1 DFQATT and CDR2 SNEGSKA (reference sequence). Trimming stripped 0 bases from V and 1 base from J, with 9 bases between. CDR3 length equals 14 residues. CDR3 region: CSARDEGKNTEAFF. The DNA for the CDR3 is TGCAGTGCTAGAGATGAGGGAAAGAACACTGAAGCTTTCTTT.

The chain is built from TRBV29-1 and TRBJ2-5; 7 nucleotides align to TRBD2. V shed 3 bases and J 2 bases; nucleotides not matched to a gene: 9. CDR3 length equals 15 residues. Germline lookup yields CDR1 SQVTM and CDR2 ANQGSEA. CDR3 coding DNA: TGCAGCGTTGATGGACCCGGGGGGAATCAAGAGACCCAGTACTTC. Its translation: CSVDGPGGNQETQYF.

V is TRBV7-9 and J is TRBJ1-5, with 9 bases fitting TRBD1. V shed 4 bases and J 10 bases; nucleotides not matched to a gene: 11. The CDR3 has 15 amino acids. CDR1 and CDR2 (germline): SEHNR, FQNEAQ (reference sequence). The CDR3 here is CASSSTGTGLDPQHF. The CDR3 nucleotides are TGTGCCAGCAGCTCCACCGGGACAGGGTTGGATCCCCAGCATTTT.

On this clonotype itself: This may be a read error: a much more frequent sequence differs by one nucleotide. The rearrangement links TRBV4-2 to TRBJ2-7; D is perhaps TRBD2 (5 bases). V was trimmed by 4 bases and J by 4 bases, leaving 11 bases between them. The length of the CDR3 is 13 residues. The germline CDR1 and CDR2 sequences are LGHNA and YNFKEQ. The CDR3 nucleotides are TGTGCCAGCAGCCGAGGGAACCTATACGAGCAGTACTTC. Translated: CASSRGNLYEQYF.

V and J are TRBV7-2 and TRBJ2-3; 7 positions agree with TRBD2. The junction had 4 bases not matched to a gene; V was cut back by 2 bases and J by 2 bases. The CDR3 spans 15 residues. The V gene's germline CDR1 is SGHTA and CDR2 FQGNSA. The CDR3 nucleotides are TGTGCCAGCAGCTTATTCGGGGGGATCACAGATACGCAGTATTTT. Protein product: CASSLFGGITDTQYF. Full variable domain (remainder filled in from reference TRBV7-2 and TRBJ2-3): GAGVSQSPSNKVTEKGKDVELRCDPISGHTALYWYRQSLGQGLEFLIYFQGNSAPDKSGLPSDRFSAERTGGSVSTLTIQRTQQEDSAVYLCASSLFGGITDTQYFGPGTRLTVL.

V and J are TRBV20-1 and TRBJ1-1, with a possible D match to TRBD1 (5 bases). Trimming removed 7 bases from V and 5 bases from J, with 17 bases in between. The germline CDR1 and CDR2 sequences are DFQATT and SNEGSKA (reference sequence). This CDR3 is built from 13 residues. The CDR3 here is CSGSRGAGTEAFF. The DNA for the CDR3 is TGCAGTGGTTCGCGAGGGGCAGGAACTGAAGCTTTCTTT.

As for this clonotype: The junction does not match germline at one end; this may be a read error. This chain joins TRBV7-6 and TRBJ2-3; D remains unclear. The germline gives CDR1 SGHVS, CDR2 FNYEAQ. The CDR3 is made up of 14 amino acids. The CDR3 sequence is CASSLLSDTDMQYF. The CDR3, as DNA: TGTGCCAGCAGCTTACTCTCCGACACAGATATGCAGTATTTT.

V usage is TRBV5-5 and J usage is TRBJ2-1, with TRBD1 identical over 7 bases. CDR1 and CDR2 (germline): SGHKS, YYEKEE (reference sequence). Unmatched junction bases numbered 9, after V lost 6 bases and J lost 3 bases. This CDR3 has 15 amino acids. CDR3 loop: CASTWDTGDYNEQFF. DNA for the CDR3: TGTGCCAGCACTTGGGATACAGGGGACTACAATGAGCAGTTCTTC.

The chain combines TRBV7-2 with TRBJ2-3; weak D call: TRBD1 (7 bases). Germline V CDR1 and CDR2: SGHTA, FQGNSA. This CDR3 is 16 amino acids long. The V end was cut by 6 bases, the J end by 1 base, with 17 bases between. CDR3 in amino acids: CASRPPGRGGTDTQYF. DNA of the CDR3: TGTGCCAGCAGACCCCCCGGCAGGGGGGGCACAGATACGCAGTATTTT.

This clonotype was detected a few times. This chain joins TRBV7-8 and TRBJ2-3, with TRBD2 matching over 8 bases. CDR1 and CDR2 from the germline V gene are SGHVS and FQNEAQ. This CDR3 region has 17 residues. With 5 bases clipped from V and 2 bases from J, the junction kept 12 bases outside the gene matches. CDR3 residues: CASSLRSGAVPTDTQYF. Written as DNA, the CDR3 is TGTGCCAGCAGCCTACGTAGCGGGGCCGTCCCCACAGATACGCAGTATTTT.

The rearrangement uses TRBV5-1 and TRBJ2-1; 7 nucleotides line up with TRBD2. Unmatched junction bases numbered 8, after V lost 3 bases and J lost 2 bases. Germline-derived CDR1 and CDR2 are SGHRS and YFSETQ. The CDR3 sequence is 16 residues long. The DNA for the CDR3 is TGCGCCAGCAGCTCGGCGGGGGTGGGGGCCTACAATGAGCAGTTCTTC. This codes for CASSSAGVGAYNEQFF. Filled out from reference TRBV5-1 and TRBJ2-1, the complete variable domain reads KAGVTQTPRYLIKTRGQQVTLSCSPISGHRSVSWYQQTPGQGLQFLFEYFSETQRNKGNFPGRFSGRQFSNSRSEMNVSTLELGDSALYLCASSSAGVGAYNEQFFGPGTRLTVL.